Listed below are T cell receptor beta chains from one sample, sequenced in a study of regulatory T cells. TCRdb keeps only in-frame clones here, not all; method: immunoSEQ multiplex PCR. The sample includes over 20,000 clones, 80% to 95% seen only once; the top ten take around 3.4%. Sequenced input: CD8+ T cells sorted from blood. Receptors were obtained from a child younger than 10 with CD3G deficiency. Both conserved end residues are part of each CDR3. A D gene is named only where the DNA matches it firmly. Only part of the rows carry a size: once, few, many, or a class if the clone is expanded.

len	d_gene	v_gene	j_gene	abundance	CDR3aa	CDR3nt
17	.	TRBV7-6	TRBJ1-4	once	CASSLTAVESTNEKLFF	TGTGCCAGCAGCTTAACCGCAGTTGAATCAACTAATGAAAAACTGTTTTTT
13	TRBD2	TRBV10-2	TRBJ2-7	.	CASTASGSSEQYF	TGCGCCAGCACGGCTAGCGGGAGTTCCGAGCAGTACTTC
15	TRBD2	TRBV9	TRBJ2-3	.	CASSTSGRSEDTQYF	TGTGCCAGCAGCACCAGCGGGAGATCAGAAGATACGCAGTATTTT
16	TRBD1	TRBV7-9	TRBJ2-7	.	CASSLKVTGGRYEQYF	TGTGCCAGCAGTTTAAAGGTAACAGGGGGTCGGTACGAGCAGTACTTC
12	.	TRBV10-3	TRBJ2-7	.	CAISGGTREQYF	TGTGCCATCAGTGGGGGCACACGCGAGCAGTACTTC
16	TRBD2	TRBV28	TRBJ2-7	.	CASSSPEPAGDYEQYF	TGTGCCAGCAGCAGCCCCGAACCAGCGGGAGACTACGAGCAGTACTTC
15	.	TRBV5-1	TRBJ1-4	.	CASSYGYSTNEKLFF	TGCGCCAGCAGCTACGGATACTCAACTAATGAAAAACTGTTTTTT
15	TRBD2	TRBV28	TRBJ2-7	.	CASSPLAGDPGEQYF	TGTGCCAGCTCTCCTCTAGCGGGAGACCCAGGCGAGCAGTACTTC
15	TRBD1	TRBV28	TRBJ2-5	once	CASSLGTGVEETQYF	TGTGCCAGCAGTTTGGGGACAGGGGTAGAAGAGACCCAGTACTTC
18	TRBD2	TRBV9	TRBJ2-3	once	CASSVVSEGLLVFDTQYF	TGTGCCAGCAGCGTAGTGTCCGAGGGACTATTGGTTTTCGATACGCAGTATTTT
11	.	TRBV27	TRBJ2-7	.	CASSGGGVEYF	TGTGCCAGCAGTGGGGGCGGGGTGGAGTACTTC
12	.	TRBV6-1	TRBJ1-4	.	CASSGTLGKLFF	TGTGCCAGCAGTGGGACCTTGGGAAAACTGTTTTTT
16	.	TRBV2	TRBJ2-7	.	CASSEARGLPSYEQYF	TGTGCCAGCAGTGAAGCGCGGGGGCTACCCTCCTACGAGCAGTACTTC
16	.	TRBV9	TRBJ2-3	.	CASSEGGGHGTDTQYF	TGTGCCAGCAGCGAAGGGGGGGGACATGGAACAGATACGCAGTATTTT
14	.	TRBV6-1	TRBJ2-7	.	CASSELDRFYEQYF	TGTGCCAGCAGTGAGCTTGACAGGTTCTACGAGCAGTACTTC
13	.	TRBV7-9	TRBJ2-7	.	CASSPRGRYEQYF	TGTGCCAGCAGCCCCCGGGGTCGCTACGAGCAGTACTTC
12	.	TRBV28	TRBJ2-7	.	CASSSVGYEQYF	TGTGCCAGCAGTTCCGTGGGCTACGAGCAGTACTTC
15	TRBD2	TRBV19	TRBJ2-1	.	CASSGIREGNNEQFF	TGTGCCAGTAGTGGGATAAGGGAGGGCAACAATGAGCAGTTCTTC
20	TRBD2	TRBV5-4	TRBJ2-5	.	CASSLVPGGPRHSFQETQYF	TGTGCCAGCAGCTTGGTCCCGGGAGGGCCTCGGCACAGTTTCCAAGAGACCCAGTACTTC
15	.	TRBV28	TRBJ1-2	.	CASSLWGDRHYGYTF	TGTGCCAGCAGTTTATGGGGCGACCGCCACTATGGCTACACCTTC
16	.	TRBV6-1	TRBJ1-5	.	CASSEFGVYSNQPQHF	TGTGCCAGCAGTGAATTTGGGGTTTATAGCAATCAGCCCCAGCATTTT
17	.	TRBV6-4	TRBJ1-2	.	CASSDRATGLSSYGYTF	TGTGCCAGCAGTGACCGAGCAACAGGACTCTCCTCCTATGGCTACACCTTC
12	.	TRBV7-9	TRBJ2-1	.	CASSLGPGEQFF	TGTGCCAGCAGCTTAGGTCCAGGCGAGCAGTTCTTC
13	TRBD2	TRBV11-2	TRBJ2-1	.	CASSLGLAVEQFF	TGTGCCAGCAGCTTAGGACTAGCGGTTGAGCAGTTCTTC